The 10 T cell receptor beta chains below come from one sample, sequenced in a study of cytomegalovirus exposure and HLA in healthy donors. Assay: immunoSEQ multiplex PCR; the TCRdb copy retains only in-frame clones and omits some. Altogether about 98,000 clones are present, 87% being singletons, with the ten largest covering about 6.5%. The sequenced sample was PBMCs. These receptors all stem from a young man in good health and CMV-seropositive.

J is TRBJ2-7 and V is TRBV28, with D perhaps TRBD1 (6 bases). Germline CDR1 is MDHEN and CDR2 is SYDVKM. V was clipped by 5 bases and J by 1 base, with 12 bases between them. The CDR3 extends over 14 amino acids. The CDR3 bases are TGTGCCAGCAGTCCCCAGACAGGTTCCTACGAGCAGTACTTC. Encoded protein: CASSPQTGSYEQYF.

The chain links TRBV21-1 to TRBJ2-7; the table's D call, TRBD2, was not checked against the DNA. TRBV21-1 constitutes a pseudogene. The CDR3 covers 12 residues. DNA of the CDR3: TGTGCCACTTTTGATCCGAGGCGCGAGCAGTACTTC. It encodes CATFDPRREQYF.

The J gene is TRBJ2-7, the V gene TRBV27; TRBD1 aligns across 7 bases. The CDR3 length is 17 residues. Germline CDR1 is MNHEY and CDR2 is SMNVEV (reference sequence). The V gene end was trimmed by 8 bases and the J gene end by 3 bases; junction bases not matched to a gene: 19. The CDR3 protein is CASSSTSRTGYLYEQYF. The DNA of the CDR3 is TGTGCCAGCTCCTCAACATCCAGGACAGGTTACCTCTACGAGCAGTACTTC.

This clone was seen once. The chain couples TRBV6-5 to TRBJ1-2; no clear D gene. Between the trimmed V and J ends, which lost 0 bases and 2 bases, there was a span of 7 bases. The CDR3 runs 14 residues. The germline V gene has CDR1 MNHEY and CDR2 SVGAGI. CDR3 DNA sequence: TGTGCCAGCAGTTACTCCCGGGAAAACTATGGCTACACCTTC. It encodes CASSYSRENYGYTF.

The chain recombines TRBV6-5 with TRBJ1-2, with TRBD1 matching 7 bases. Trimming cost V 5 bases and J 2 bases; bases outside gene matches: 5. The CDR3 has 14 amino acids. CDR1 is MNHEY and CDR2 is SVGAGI in the germline V gene. The CDR3 DNA reads as TGTGCCAGCAGTCGAGACAGGGCCAACTATGGCTACACCTTC. It codes for CASSRDRANYGYTF.

The genes are TRBV18 and TRBJ1-4; D unresolved. V was clipped by 3 bases and J by 3 bases, with 8 bases between them. CDR3 length equals 14 residues. Germline CDR1 is KGHSH and CDR2 is LQKENI. For the CDR3, the DNA is TGTGCCAGCTCACCTGCGGGGTCTAATGAAAAACTGTTTTTT. This encodes CASSPAGSNEKLFF.

V gene TRBV20-1 combines with J gene TRBJ2-5; 8 nucleotides align to TRBD1. The length of the CDR3 is 11 residues. J gave up 10 bases and V 5 bases, and 6 bases lay outside the gene matches. Germline CDR1 and CDR2: DFQATT and SNEGSKA (reference sequence). The CDR3 sequence: CSARTGSFQYF. The CDR3 nucleotides read TGCAGTGCTCGGACAGGGTCATTCCAGTACTTC.

The chain couples TRBV2 to TRBJ2-1; tentatively, D is TRBD2 (6 bases). In germline, CDR1 is SNHLY, CDR2 FYNNEI. The V gene lost 8 bases and the J gene lost 8 bases, with 25 bases spanning the gap. The length of the CDR3 is 16 residues. CDR3 nucleotide sequence: TGTGCCAGCCGAGAGGCCGGGACTGGGGGTTGGGATGAGCAGTTCTTC. Its translation: CASREAGTGGWDEQFF.

The V and J genes are TRBV19 and TRBJ2-3; 7 bases are a match to TRBD1. Germline lookup yields CDR1 LNHDA and CDR2 SQIVND (reference sequence). V lost 5 bases to trimming and J lost 2 bases; unmatched junction nucleotides: 13. The CDR3 has 17 residues. The CDR3 is CASSPDLGTDNTDTQYF. Written as DNA, the CDR3 is TGTGCCAGTAGTCCAGACCTAGGGACAGACAACACAGATACGCAGTATTTT.

This sequence joins TRBV5-4 and TRBJ2-2, with 7 bases identical to TRBD2. Per the germline V gene, CDR1 is SGHNT and CDR2 is YYREEE (reference sequence). With V trimmed by 0 bases and J by 5 bases, 7 bases remained unmatched. There are 16 residues in the CDR3. The CDR3, as DNA: TGTGCCAGCAGCTTGGGGACTAGAGGACGGACCGGGGAGCTGTTTTTT. Translating it yields CASSLGTRGRTGELFF.